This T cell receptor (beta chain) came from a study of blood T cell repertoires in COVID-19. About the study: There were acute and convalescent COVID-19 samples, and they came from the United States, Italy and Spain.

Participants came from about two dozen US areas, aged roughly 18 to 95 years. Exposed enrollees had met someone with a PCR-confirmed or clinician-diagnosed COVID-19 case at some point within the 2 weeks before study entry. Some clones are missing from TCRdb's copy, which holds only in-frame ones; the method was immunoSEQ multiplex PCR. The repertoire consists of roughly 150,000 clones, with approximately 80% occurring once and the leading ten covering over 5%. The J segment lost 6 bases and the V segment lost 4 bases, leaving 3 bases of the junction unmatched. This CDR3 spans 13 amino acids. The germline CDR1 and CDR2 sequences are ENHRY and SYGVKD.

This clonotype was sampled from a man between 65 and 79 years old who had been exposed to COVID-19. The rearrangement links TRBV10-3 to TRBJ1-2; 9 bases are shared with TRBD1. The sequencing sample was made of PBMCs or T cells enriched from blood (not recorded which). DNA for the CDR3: TGTGCCATCAGTGTGGGACAGGGAGATGGCTACACCTTC. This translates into CAISVGQGDGYTF.